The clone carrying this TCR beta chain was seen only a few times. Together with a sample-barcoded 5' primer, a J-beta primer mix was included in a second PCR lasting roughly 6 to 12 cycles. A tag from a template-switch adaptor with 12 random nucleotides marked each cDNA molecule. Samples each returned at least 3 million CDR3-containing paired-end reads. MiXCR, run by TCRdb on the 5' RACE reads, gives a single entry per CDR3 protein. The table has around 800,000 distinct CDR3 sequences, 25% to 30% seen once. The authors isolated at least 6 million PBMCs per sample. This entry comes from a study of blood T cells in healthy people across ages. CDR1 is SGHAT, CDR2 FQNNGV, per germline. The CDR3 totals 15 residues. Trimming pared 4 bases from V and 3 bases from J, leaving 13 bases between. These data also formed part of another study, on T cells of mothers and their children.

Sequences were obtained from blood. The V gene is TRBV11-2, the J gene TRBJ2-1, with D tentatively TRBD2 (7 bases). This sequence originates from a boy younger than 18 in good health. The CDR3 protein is CASSSLGGDYNEQFF. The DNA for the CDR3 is TGTGCCAGCAGCTCCCTAGGGGGGGACTACAATGAGCAGTTCTTC.